This note documents a single TCR beta chain sequence. The identical CDR3 is also encoded by other nucleotide sequences in the sample. The entry originates in a study of shared clonotypes between healthy human individuals. The naive CD8 subset, CD45RO-negative cells positively selected for CCR7, excluded terminally differentiated effector memory CD45RA+ cells. Per the authors' pipeline: Owing to the provision of junction-only sequences devoid of quality scores by immunoSEQ, filtering differed. Profiling relied on immunoSEQ multiplex PCR, and the TCRdb table lists in-frame clones only, not all of them. D and trimming were read from the DNA, whereas the V and J calls and clone size are those reported in that table. The sample yields around 2,000,000 clones, approximately 94% seen once. The sequenced sample was naive CD8+ T cells sorted from blood. The clonotype was recovered from a man aged 18 to 30 in good health.

CDR3 nucleotide sequence: TGCGCCAGCAGTGAGTCCGGTAGTTACGAGCAGTACTTC. Its translation: CASSESGSYEQYF. This chain joins TRBV10-2 and TRBJ2-7, with D unclear. The CDR3 totals 13 residues. Trimming removed 0 bases at V and 4 bases at J, with 7 bases between. The germline V gene has CDR1 WSHSY and CDR2 SAAADI.